These T cell receptor beta chains were read from a single sample in a study of cytomegalovirus exposure and HLA in healthy donors. TCRdb's table, derived via immunoSEQ multiplex PCR, lists solely in-frame clones and lacks some. The repertoire consists of 50,000 or so clones, with about 93% occurring once and the leading ten covering approximately 8.1%. Sequencing input: PBMCs. The receptor set was obtained from a woman between 18 and 29 years old in good health and CMV-seropositive. CDR3s include the opening cysteine and the closing phenylalanine or tryptophan. A D gene is named only where the DNA matches it firmly. Part of the rows lack a size; the others show once, few, many or a class for expanded clones.

clone_size: once; d_call: TRBD1; v_call: TRBV28; j_call: TRBJ1-3; cdr3_nt: TGTGCCAGCAGTTCACAGGGGTCCGGAAACACCATATATTTT; cdr3_aa: CASSSQGSGNTIYF
clone_size: NA; d_call: TRBD1; v_call: TRBV9; j_call: TRBJ1-2; cdr3_nt: TGTGCCAGCAGCGTAGACCCGGGACAGCTCACCTATGGCTACACCTTC; cdr3_aa: CASSVDPGQLTYGYTF
clone_size: NA; d_call: NA; v_call: TRBV11-2; j_call: TRBJ1-4; cdr3_nt: TGTGCCAGCAGCCCAGGAGCCAGGGATAATGAAAAACTGTTTTTT; cdr3_aa: CASSPGARDNEKLFF
clone_size: NA; d_call: NA; v_call: TRBV5-1; j_call: TRBJ2-3; cdr3_nt: TGCGCCAGCAGCTTGGCATCCACAGATACGCAGTATTTT; cdr3_aa: CASSLASTDTQYF
clone_size: NA; d_call: TRBD1; v_call: TRBV9; j_call: TRBJ2-7; cdr3_nt: TGTGCCAGCAGCGTGTCTGCCCGGGACAGGGGAGTTGAGCAGTACTTC; cdr3_aa: CASSVSARDRGVEQYF
clone_size: once; d_call: TRBD1; v_call: TRBV19; j_call: TRBJ1-3; cdr3_nt: TGTGCCAGTAGTTCGGGGAGACAGGGCGGAAACACCATATATTTT; cdr3_aa: CASSSGRQGGNTIYF
clone_size: NA; d_call: NA; v_call: TRBV29-1; j_call: TRBJ1-5; cdr3_nt: TGCAGCGTCCTGAGAATTCAGCCCCAGCATTTT; cdr3_aa: CSVLRIQPQHF
clone_size: NA; d_call: NA; v_call: TRBV25-1; j_call: TRBJ2-5; cdr3_nt: TGTGCCAGCACCCTCTCAGGGGGGATTGGGGGCTGGGAGACCCAGTACTTC; cdr3_aa: CASTLSGGIGGWETQYF
clone_size: NA; d_call: TRBD1; v_call: TRBV30; j_call: TRBJ2-1; cdr3_nt: TGTGCCTGGGGACAGGAGGAGCAGTTCTTC; cdr3_aa: CAWGQEEQFF
clone_size: NA; d_call: TRBD2; v_call: TRBV4-3; j_call: TRBJ2-2; cdr3_nt: TGCGCCAGCAGCCAAACAGCTAGCGGGAGAACCGGGGAGCTGTTTTTT; cdr3_aa: CASSQTASGRTGELFF
clone_size: NA; d_call: TRBD2; v_call: TRBV28; j_call: TRBJ2-5; cdr3_nt: TGTGCCAGCAGTTTATGGACTAGCGGGCGCTACCAAGAGACCCAGTACTTC; cdr3_aa: CASSLWTSGRYQETQYF
clone_size: NA; d_call: NA; v_call: TRBV6-1; j_call: TRBJ2-1; cdr3_nt: TGTGCCAGCATTTGGGAGAGCTCCTACAATGAGCAGTTCTTC; cdr3_aa: CASIWESSYNEQFF
clone_size: NA; d_call: NA; v_call: TRBV9; j_call: TRBJ2-2; cdr3_nt: TGTGCCAGCAGCGTAGATTCATGGGGGGGCAGGACGAACACCGGGGAGCTGTTTTTT; cdr3_aa: CASSVDSWGGRTNTGELFF
clone_size: NA; d_call: TRBD2; v_call: TRBV6-4; j_call: TRBJ2-3; cdr3_nt: TGTGCCAGCAGTGCGACTAGCGGGTCCCACGATACGCAGTATTTT; cdr3_aa: CASSATSGSHDTQYF
clone_size: once; d_call: TRBD1; v_call: TRBV27; j_call: TRBJ1-5; cdr3_nt: TGTGCCAGCAGTCCCCGGTTGCCGACAGGGGTGGGCAATCAGCCCCAGCATTTT; cdr3_aa: CASSPRLPTGVGNQPQHF
clone_size: NA; d_call: TRBD2; v_call: TRBV6-4; j_call: TRBJ2-5; cdr3_nt: TGTGCCAGCAGTGTCCCGGGACTAGCGGGAGGAGGAATGGAGACCCAGTACTTC; cdr3_aa: CASSVPGLAGGGMETQYF
clone_size: NA; d_call: NA; v_call: TRBV28; j_call: TRBJ1-1; cdr3_nt: TGTGCCAGCAGGGTGACAGAGAACACTGAAGCTTTCTTT; cdr3_aa: CASRVTENTEAFF
clone_size: NA; d_call: TRBD2; v_call: TRBV29-1; j_call: TRBJ2-1; cdr3_nt: TGCAGCGTTGAAGGTGGGAGGGCCTACAATGAGCAGTTCTTC; cdr3_aa: CSVEGGRAYNEQFF
clone_size: NA; d_call: NA; v_call: TRBV20-1; j_call: TRBJ1-1; cdr3_nt: TGCAGTGCTAGCGGCACTGAAGCTTTCTTT; cdr3_aa: CSASGTEAFF
clone_size: NA; d_call: TRBD1; v_call: TRBV11-2; j_call: TRBJ1-4; cdr3_nt: TGTGCCAGCAGCTTAGTGGGGACAGGGAGTGAAAAACTGTTTTTT; cdr3_aa: CASSLVGTGSEKLFF
clone_size: NA; d_call: NA; v_call: TRBV14; j_call: TRBJ2-7; cdr3_nt: TGTGCCAGCAGCGTTAGACTAGGGTTCTACGAGCAGTACTTC; cdr3_aa: CASSVRLGFYEQYF
clone_size: NA; d_call: NA; v_call: TRBV27; j_call: TRBJ2-4; cdr3_nt: TGTGCCAGCGCTGCCATGGCAGGGTTGTACATTCAGTACTTC; cdr3_aa: CASAAMAGLYIQYF
clone_size: NA; d_call: TRBD2; v_call: TRBV7-2; j_call: TRBJ2-7; cdr3_nt: TGTGCCAGCAGCGTGACTAGCGGGGGACGGGACGAGCAGTACTTC; cdr3_aa: CASSVTSGGRDEQYF
clone_size: NA; d_call: TRBD1; v_call: TRBV11-3; j_call: TRBJ2-5; cdr3_nt: TGTGCCAGCAGCTTGGGGGACAGGGGGTTTGGAGAGACCCAGTACTTC; cdr3_aa: CASSLGDRGFGETQYF
clone_size: once; d_call: TRBD2; v_call: TRBV10-2; j_call: TRBJ2-7; cdr3_nt: TGCGCCAGCAGTGAGGGGCGGGGGAGTTCCTACGAGCAGTACTTC; cdr3_aa: CASSEGRGSSYEQYF
clone_size: once; d_call: TRBD2; v_call: TRBV28; j_call: TRBJ2-3; cdr3_nt: TGTGCCAGCAGCATACCGGGACTAGCGGGAGATCGGGATGGAGATACGCAGTATTTT; cdr3_aa: CASSIPGLAGDRDGDTQYF
clone_size: NA; d_call: NA; v_call: TRBV5-1; j_call: TRBJ2-1; cdr3_nt: TGCGCCAGCAGTAGGGAGGACTATAACTTGTTCTTC; cdr3_aa: CASSREDYNLFF
clone_size: NA; d_call: NA; v_call: TRBV7-9; j_call: TRBJ2-3; cdr3_nt: TGTGCCAGCAGCTTAGACCCGGAGGGGTATTTT; cdr3_aa: CASSLDPEGYF
clone_size: NA; d_call: NA; v_call: TRBV5-1; j_call: TRBJ1-1; cdr3_nt: TGCGCCAGCAGCCCAGGTTACAGGGCGAACACTGAAGCTTTCTTT; cdr3_aa: CASSPGYRANTEAFF
clone_size: NA; d_call: TRBD2; v_call: TRBV27; j_call: TRBJ2-3; cdr3_nt: TGTGCCAGCAGTCCTGGGACTAGCGGGCGGAATACGCAGTATTTT; cdr3_aa: CASSPGTSGRNTQYF
clone_size: NA; d_call: TRBD1; v_call: TRBV25-1; j_call: TRBJ2-1; cdr3_nt: TGTGCCAGCAGCTACCCAATTGAATTAGACAGGGGGAACTATGAGCAGTTCTTC; cdr3_aa: CASSYPIELDRGNYEQFF
clone_size: NA; d_call: NA; v_call: TRBV20-1; j_call: TRBJ1-4; cdr3_nt: TGCAGTGCTAACCCGGGTGAAAAACTGTTTTTT; cdr3_aa: CSANPGEKLFF
clone_size: NA; d_call: NA; v_call: TRBV11-2; j_call: TRBJ1-4; cdr3_nt: TGTGCCAGCAGCCCACAGGGTTTCGGAGAAAAACTGTTTTTT; cdr3_aa: CASSPQGFGEKLFF
clone_size: once; d_call: TRBD1; v_call: TRBV5-8; j_call: TRBJ2-1; cdr3_nt: TGTGCCAGCAGCTTGGAAAGGACAGGGGGCGGGAATGAGCAGTTCTTC; cdr3_aa: CASSLERTGGGNEQFF
clone_size: once; d_call: TRBD2; v_call: TRBV29-1; j_call: TRBJ2-3; cdr3_nt: TGCAGCGTTGTCGCGGGAGGGGAGAATACGCAGTATTTT; cdr3_aa: CSVVAGGENTQYF
clone_size: once; d_call: TRBD1; v_call: TRBV28; j_call: TRBJ2-7; cdr3_nt: TGTGCCAGCAGCTCTCCCCCGGGACAGGGGACCTACGAGCAGTACTTC; cdr3_aa: CASSSPPGQGTYEQYF
clone_size: NA; d_call: NA; v_call: TRBV29-1; j_call: TRBJ1-2; cdr3_nt: TGCAGCGTCGACAGTAATAACTATGGCTACACCTTC; cdr3_aa: CSVDSNNYGYTF
clone_size: NA; d_call: NA; v_call: TRBV6-1; j_call: TRBJ2-7; cdr3_nt: TGTGCCAGCAGTGAAACAGGACAGCACTACGAGCAGTACTTC; cdr3_aa: CASSETGQHYEQYF
clone_size: NA; d_call: TRBD2; v_call: TRBV6-1; j_call: TRBJ2-5; cdr3_nt: TGTGCCAGCAGTGGTAGCGGGGGCCAAGAGACCCAGTACTTC; cdr3_aa: CASSGSGGQETQYF
clone_size: NA; d_call: NA; v_call: TRBV21-1; j_call: TRBJ1-4; cdr3_nt: TGTGCCAGCAGCAAGGGGCAGGCTAATGAAAAACTGTTTTTT; cdr3_aa: CASSKGQANEKLFF
clone_size: NA; d_call: TRBD1; v_call: TRBV10-3; j_call: TRBJ1-1; cdr3_nt: TGTGCCATCACCGACGGGACAGCTAAGGGTACTGAAGCTTTCTTT; cdr3_aa: CAITDGTAKGTEAFF
clone_size: NA; d_call: NA; v_call: TRBV9; j_call: TRBJ1-1; cdr3_nt: TGTGCCAGCAGCGCCCAGACAGGGAACACTGAAGCTTTCTTT; cdr3_aa: CASSAQTGNTEAFF
clone_size: NA; d_call: TRBD2; v_call: TRBV4-2; j_call: TRBJ2-7; cdr3_nt: TGTGCCAGCAGCCAAGTTAGCGGGAGTACGCACGAGCAGTACTTC; cdr3_aa: CASSQVSGSTHEQYF
clone_size: NA; d_call: NA; v_call: TRBV5-1; j_call: TRBJ1-1; cdr3_nt: TGCGCCAGCAGCTTGGAGGGTAGGGGCACTGAAGCTTTCTTT; cdr3_aa: CASSLEGRGTEAFF
clone_size: NA; d_call: NA; v_call: TRBV28; j_call: TRBJ1-1; cdr3_nt: TGTGCCAGCAGTAGCACAGGGAACACTGAAGCTTTCTTT; cdr3_aa: CASSSTGNTEAFF
clone_size: NA; d_call: TRBD1; v_call: TRBV30; j_call: TRBJ1-4; cdr3_nt: TGTGCCCTCGGACAGGGAGGTGAAAAACTGTTTTTT; cdr3_aa: CALGQGGEKLFF
clone_size: once; d_call: TRBD2; v_call: TRBV19; j_call: TRBJ2-2; cdr3_nt: TGTGCCAGTCCCCAAATGGCTAGCGGGATTTACACCGGGGAGCTGTTTTTT; cdr3_aa: CASPQMASGIYTGELFF
clone_size: NA; d_call: NA; v_call: TRBV5-4; j_call: TRBJ1-1; cdr3_nt: TGTGCCAGCAGCTTGAATCACAGGGAGAACACTGAAGCTTTCTTT; cdr3_aa: CASSLNHRENTEAFF
clone_size: NA; d_call: NA; v_call: TRBV27; j_call: TRBJ2-5; cdr3_nt: TGTGCCAGCACCAAAAGGGGGGGAATCGAGACCCAGTACTTC; cdr3_aa: CASTKRGGIETQYF